The 7 T cell receptor beta chains in this list originate from one sample, sequenced in a study of regulatory T cells in long-lasting Graves disease (dated by TCRdb to the early 2020s). The time point label on this specimen signifies: newly diagnosed GD, antithyroid drugs for less than 3 months. RNA was extracted from PBMCs in TRIzol for both TCR sequencing and RNA sequencing. The library was produced with multiplex PCR. Reads for this sample came from an Illumina HiSeq 4000. CDR3 regions were amplified by Arm-PCR with iRepertoire HTBI primers to construct TCR beta libraries. TCRdb reworked the public reads: Q25 trimming with fastp, MiXCR clone assembly, productive beta chains retained. CDR3 protein duplicates are merged, each entry listing the most common genes and DNA. The table for this sample lists 300,000 to 400,000 distinct CDR3 sequences; around 17% of them were counted only once. The ten largest account for roughly 27% of the sample.

These data also featured in a second study, about T cells in Graves' hyperthyroidism and ophthalmopathy.

The sequenced sample was peripheral blood mononuclear cells (PBMCs), obtained at new diagnosis, from a patient treated with antithyroid drugs. The receptors derive from a man aged 35 to 55 with Graves disease. Donor details come from another sample of the same person, matched by shared clones.

This clonotype was seen at least ten times. The rearrangement links TRBV27 to TRBJ1-1, with D hard to call. Trimming cost V 4 bases and J 6 bases, with 12 bases left between them. Germline CDR1 reads MNHEY; CDR2 reads SMNVEV (reference sequence). This CDR3 is built from 13 residues. CDR3 coding DNA: TGTGCCAGCAGTTGGCGGGGTAGGGCTGAAGCTTTCTTT. This gives the protein CASSWRGRAEAFF.

This clonotype was counted many times. The chain couples TRBV30 to TRBJ2-4, with 8 bases matching TRBD2. The V segment lost 2 bases and the J segment 4 bases; nucleotides outside the gene matches: 7. Germline values: CDR1 GTSNPN, CDR2 SVGIG (reference sequence). The length of the CDR3 is 15 residues. CDR3 sequence: CAWSPLGGGKNIQYF. In DNA, the CDR3 is TGTGCCTGGAGTCCTCTAGGCGGGGGGAAAAACATTCAGTACTTC.

The chain recombines TRBV19 with TRBJ2-3; D is perhaps TRBD1 or TRBD2 (5 bases each). V dropped 4 bases and J dropped 2 bases, with 10 bases sitting between them. CDR1 is LNHDA and CDR2 is SQIVND in the germline V gene (reference sequence). CDR3 length: 14 residues. The CDR3 sequence is CASSRDVATDTQYF. The CDR3 coding sequence is TGTGCCAGTAGTAGGGACGTAGCCACAGATACGCAGTATTTT.

With respect to this clonotype: Because the CDR3 is missing its conserved closing phenylalanine or tryptophan, this is likely a read error. The genes are TRBV11-2 and TRBJ1-1; TRBD1 is a possible D gene (5 bases). The V gene's germline CDR1 is SGHAT and CDR2 FQNNGV. The CDR3 has 14 residues. The CDR3 DNA is TGCGCCAGCAGCTTGGTGGGGGGGGTCACTGAAGCTTTCCTT. Protein product: CASSLVGGVTEAFL.

This clonotype was found many times. V is TRBV20-1 and J is TRBJ1-2, with D uncertain. V was pared by 3 bases and J by 5 bases, with 19 bases between. This CDR3 region has 15 residues. Germline CDR1 and CDR2: DFQATT and SNEGSKA (reference sequence). DNA of the CDR3: TGCAGTGCTAGGGATGGACCCTCCCTTCTATATGGCTACACCTTC. Its protein is CSARDGPSLLYGYTF.

This clonotype was observed many times. V and J are TRBV6-1 and TRBJ2-5; 10 bases are a match to TRBD2. Germline assignment: CDR1 MNHNS and CDR2 SASEGT. The CDR3 length is 20 residues. V was clipped by 4 bases and J by 3 bases; unmatched bases: 20. CDR3 nucleotides: TGTGCCAGCAGTGCCTACCCCACACTAGCGGGGCTGGAGGTCGAAGAGACCCAGTACTTC. Translating it yields CASSAYPTLAGLEVEETQYF.

This clonotype occurred many times. The rearrangement uses TRBV3-1 and TRBJ1-1; D not certain. The V end lost 5 bases, the J end lost 8 bases, and 21 bases lay between the germline ends. This CDR3 has 15 residues. CDR1 and CDR2 (germline): LGHDT, YNNKEL (reference sequence). The DNA of the CDR3 is TGTGCCAGCAGCACCTTACTCGCAAGGAGGGCCGAAGCTTTCTTT. This gives the protein CASSTLLARRAEAFF. Full variable domain (outside the CDR3, taken from reference TRBV3-1 and TRBJ1-1): DTAVSQTPKYLVTQMGNDKSIKCEQNLGHDTMYWYKQDSKKFLKIMFSYNNKELIINETVPNRFSPKSPDKAHLNLHINSLELGDSAVYFCASSTLLARRAEAFFGQGTRLTVV.